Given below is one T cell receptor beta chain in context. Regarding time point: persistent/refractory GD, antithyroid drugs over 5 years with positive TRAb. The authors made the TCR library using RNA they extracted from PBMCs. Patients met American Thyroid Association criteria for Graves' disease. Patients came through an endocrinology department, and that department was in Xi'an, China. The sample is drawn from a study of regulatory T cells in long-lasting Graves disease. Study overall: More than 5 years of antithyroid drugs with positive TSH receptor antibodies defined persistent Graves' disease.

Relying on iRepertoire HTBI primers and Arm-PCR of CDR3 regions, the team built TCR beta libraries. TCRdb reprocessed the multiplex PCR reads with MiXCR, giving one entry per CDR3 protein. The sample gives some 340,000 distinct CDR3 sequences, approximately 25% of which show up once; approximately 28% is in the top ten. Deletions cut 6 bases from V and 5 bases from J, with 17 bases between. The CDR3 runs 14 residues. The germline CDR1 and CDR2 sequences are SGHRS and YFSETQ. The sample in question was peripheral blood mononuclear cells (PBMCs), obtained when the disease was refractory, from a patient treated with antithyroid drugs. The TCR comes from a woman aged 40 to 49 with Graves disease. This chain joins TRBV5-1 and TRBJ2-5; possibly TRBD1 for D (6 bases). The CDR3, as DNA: TGCGCCAGCACCCGGGACACCCCAGGGGAGACCCAGTACTTC. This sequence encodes CASTRDTPGETQYF.